The clone carrying this T cell receptor beta chain appeared many times. Its cognate antigen is unknown. This specimen belongs to a study of T cells in Graves' hyperthyroidism and ophthalmopathy. Findings and limits, study-wide: Ophthalmopathy was separated from stable hyperthyroidism by a 13 V-J model. Before onset, by a median of around six months, the model predicted ophthalmopathy.

RNA transcripts were the template for amplifying TCR beta CDR3 regions. HTBI primers were used for first-round RT-PCR of the TCR CDR3. TCRdb called the multiplex PCR reads again in MiXCR, with one record for every CDR3 protein. The repertoire holds approximately 690,000 distinct CDR3 sequences, with 14% as singletons. Uncontrolled infections, other autoimmune diseases, pregnancy or lactation led to exclusion of patients. Fresh peripheral blood, under 13 ml, was the source of the PBMCs. Sample: blood. The receptor was derived from a woman aged 50 to 65 with Graves' ophthalmopathy.

CDR3 sequence: CATSDATWTEQFF. Written as DNA, the CDR3 is TGTGCCACCAGTGATGCCACCTGGACGGAGCAGTTCTTC. J is TRBJ2-1 and V is TRBV24-1; D unresolved. V lost 3 bases and J 10 bases, leaving 12 bases between the germline ends. The CDR3 spans 13 residues. Germline V CDR1 and CDR2: KGHDR, SFDVKD.